The sequence of this TCR beta chain was determined in a study of cytomegalovirus exposure and HLA in healthy donors. The study, taken as a whole, reports: Later analysis suggested links between common viral pathogens and several top significant clusters.

V lost 7 bases and J lost 4; bases outside the gene matches: 10. The CDR3 loop spans 15 amino acids. Germline V lookup: CDR1 ENHRY, CDR2 SYGVKD. Primers for the PCR totalled 60 Vbeta and 13 Jbeta. Here immunoSEQ multiplex PCR was the method, and the copy in TCRdb shows in-frame clones only, minus some. Seen here are around 100,000 clones, around 62% observed once, and the top ten hold over 3.5%. As concerns this clone: As yet, its antigen is unknown.

Healthy donors of bone marrow made up the group. The origin of this receptor is a man under 40 in good health and CMV-seropositive. The J gene is TRBJ1-3, the V gene TRBV10-3, with 7 bases that match TRBD1. The sequenced sample was PBMCs. The CDR3 bases are TGTGCCATCACCCGGGACAGTGGGGTCGGAAACACCATATATTTT. Translated: CAITRDSGVGNTIYF.